This note documents a single T cell receptor (beta chain) sequence. Its antigen remains unknown. The read comes to an end 3 residues before the CDR3 does, leaving the germline J gene to fill in the end. TCRdb keeps only in-frame clones here, not all; method: immunoSEQ multiplex PCR. This sample comprises 16,000 or so clones, none seen once only. The data were obtained in a study of T cell clonality in common variable immunodeficiency. Findings and limits, study-wide: Common variable immunodeficiency TCR beta sequences reportedly had fewer deletions and N-nucleotide insertions.

The CDR3 length is 14 residues. The V end lost 5 bases, the J end lost 3 bases, and 11 bases lay between the germline ends. Looked up from germline, CDR1 is SGHVS and CDR2 is FNYEAQ. The V gene is TRBV7-6, the J gene TRBJ1-5; D possibly corresponds to TRBD1 (5 bases). Sequenced: peripheral blood mononuclear cells. This sequence was found in a human donor with common variable immunodeficiency. CDR3 bases read: TGTGCCAGCAGCCTGGGGGGTAACAATCAGCCC. This translates into CASSLGGNNQP. The whole CDR3 protein reads CASSLGGNNQPQHF.